Below, 5 T cell receptor beta chains from the same sample are listed, as sequenced in a study of blood T cell repertoires in COVID-19. TCRdb's copy holds only in-frame clones and misses some; the assay was immunoSEQ multiplex PCR. The sample includes about 120,000 clones, 80% to 90% of them seen just once. The sequencing input was peripheral blood. These receptors were taken from a man in his 70s with active or convalescent COVID-19.

This chain links TRBV30 with TRBJ1-1; tentative D call: TRBD1 (5 bases). This CDR3 region has 13 residues. Germline V gene lookup returns CDR1 GTSNPN and CDR2 SVGIG (reference sequence). V was cut by 5 bases and J by 2 bases, with 12 bases left in between. The CDR3 loop is CAWVVQGNTEAFF. The CDR3 nucleotides read TGTGCCTGGGTTGTTCAGGGTAACACTGAAGCTTTCTTT.

V and J are TRBV19 and TRBJ2-7, with 7 bases identical to TRBD2. V lost 4 bases and J lost 0; bases outside the gene matches: 6. Germline CDR1 is LNHDA and CDR2 is SQIVND (reference sequence). CDR3 length equals 15 residues. The CDR3 nucleotides are TGTGCCAGTAGTAAAGGCCTAGCGGACTCCTACGAGCAGTACTTC. Translating it yields CASSKGLADSYEQYF.

The sample holds one count of this clone. V and J are TRBV10-3 and TRBJ1-2; 11 bases match TRBD1. This CDR3 region has 14 residues. The germline V gene has CDR1 ENHRY and CDR2 SYGVKD. With 7 bases clipped from V and 6 bases from J, the junction kept 7 bases outside the gene matches. The CDR3, as DNA: TGTGCCATCACCCCGGACAGGGGGCTGGATGGCTACACCTTC. Amino acid sequence: CAITPDRGLDGYTF.

The V and J genes are TRBV19 and TRBJ2-7, with TRBD2 matching over 10 bases. Germline V gene sequence: CDR1 LNHDA, CDR2 SQIVND (reference sequence). V shed 6 bases, J shed 2 bases, and the junction held 4 bases outside the gene matches. This CDR3 is 14 amino acids long. The CDR3 protein is CASSLAGVPYEQYF. The CDR3 DNA follows: TGTGCCAGTAGCCTAGCGGGAGTGCCCTACGAGCAGTACTTC.

The V gene is TRBV7-6, the J gene TRBJ2-1; perhaps TRBD2 as D (5 bases). The CDR3 consists of 15 residues. Trimming removed 2 bases from V and 5 bases from J, with 13 bases in between. Germline loops: CDR1 SGHVS, CDR2 FNYEAQ. CDR3: CASSLRLGSHNEQFF. The DNA of the CDR3 is TGTGCCAGCAGCTTACGTTTGGGGAGCCACAATGAGCAGTTCTTC.